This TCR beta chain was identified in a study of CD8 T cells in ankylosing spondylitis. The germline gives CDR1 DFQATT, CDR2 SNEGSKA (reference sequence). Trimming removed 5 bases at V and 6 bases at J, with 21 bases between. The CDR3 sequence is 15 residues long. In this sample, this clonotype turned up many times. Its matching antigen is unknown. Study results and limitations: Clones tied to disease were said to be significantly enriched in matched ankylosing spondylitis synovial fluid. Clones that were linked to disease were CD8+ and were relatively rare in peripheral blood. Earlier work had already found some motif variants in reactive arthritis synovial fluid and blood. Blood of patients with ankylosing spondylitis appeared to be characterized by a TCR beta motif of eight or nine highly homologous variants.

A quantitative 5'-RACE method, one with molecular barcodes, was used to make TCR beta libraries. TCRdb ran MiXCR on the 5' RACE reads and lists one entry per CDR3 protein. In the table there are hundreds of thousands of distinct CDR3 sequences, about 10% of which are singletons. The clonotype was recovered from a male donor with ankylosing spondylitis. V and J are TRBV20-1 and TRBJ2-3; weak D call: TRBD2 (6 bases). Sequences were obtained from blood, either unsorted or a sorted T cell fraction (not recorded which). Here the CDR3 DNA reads TGCAGTGCTGCCCGGGACTCCCCAACGAAGGATACGCAGTATTTT. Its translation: CSAARDSPTKDTQYF.